The 15 T cell receptor beta chains reported below all come from one sample, sequenced in a study of PD-1 blockade in mismatch repair-deficient tumors. Here immunoSEQ multiplex PCR was the method, and the copy in TCRdb shows in-frame clones only, minus some. Of 100,000 or so clones listed, 82% are singletons. This specimen was peripheral blood, taken 30 to 36 weeks after starting pembrolizumab. Receptors were obtained from an adult with mismatch repair-deficient cancer.

The gene calls are TRBV29-1 and TRBJ2-5; 7 nucleotides agree with TRBD1. Germline CDR1 and CDR2: SQVTM and ANQGSEA. The J segment lost 4 bases and the V segment lost 6 bases, leaving 8 bases of the junction unmatched. The CDR3 runs to 13 residues. The DNA of the CDR3 is TGCAGCGTCGCTACAGGGGTAGGAGAGACCCAGTACTTC. This gives the protein CSVATGVGETQYF.

The J gene is TRBJ2-1, the V gene TRBV19; 14 nucleotides line up with TRBD2. V was clipped by 3 bases and J by 4 bases; unmatched bases: 2. The CDR3 runs 16 residues. Germline CDR1 is LNHDA and CDR2 is SQIVND (reference sequence). CDR3 coding DNA: TGTGCCAGTAGTATCGGGACTAGCGGGAGATACAATGAGCAGTTCTTC. Encoded protein: CASSIGTSGRYNEQFF. Full variable domain (rest looked up from reference TRBV19 and TRBJ2-1): DGGITQSPKYLFRKEGQNVTLSCEQNLNHDAMYWYRQDPGQGLRLIYYSQIVNDFQKGDIAEGYSVSREKKESFPLTVTSAQKNPTAFYLCASSIGTSGRYNEQFFGPGTRLTVL.

The CDR3 protein is CSVEDTLGSFF. The CDR3 bases are TGCAGCGTTGAAGATACCCTAGGAAGTTTCTTC. This sequence joins TRBV29-1 and TRBJ2-1; D remains ambiguous. This CDR3 has 11 residues. Germline values: CDR1 SQVTM, CDR2 ANQGSEA. Trimming stripped 0 bases from V and 16 bases from J, with 13 bases between.

The chain combines TRBV19 with TRBJ2-7; 10 positions match TRBD1. Trimming took 6 bases from V and 5 from J; bases not matched to a gene: 4. From germline, CDR1 is LNHDA and CDR2 SQIVND (reference sequence). The CDR3 spans 13 residues. CDR3 protein: CASRTGGKNEQYF. CDR3 nucleotide sequence: TGTGCCAGTAGGACAGGGGGCAAAAACGAGCAGTACTTC. Full variable domain (outside the CDR3, taken from reference TRBV19 and TRBJ2-7): DGGITQSPKYLFRKEGQNVTLSCEQNLNHDAMYWYRQDPGQGLRLIYYSQIVNDFQKGDIAEGYSVSREKKESFPLTVTSAQKNPTAFYLCASRTGGKNEQYFGPGTRLTVT.

V and J are TRBV11-1 and TRBJ2-1, with D perhaps TRBD2 (6 bases). The CDR3 consists of 17 residues. Germline V gene data show CDR1 as SGHAT and CDR2 as FQDESV (reference sequence). The V end lost 0 bases, the J end lost 8 bases, and 20 bases lay between the germline ends. CDR3 bases: TGTGCCAGCAGCTTAGCGGTCTTCTCGCGGGGCCGGGATGAGCAGTTCTTC. Translation: CASSLAVFSRGRDEQFF.

The genes are TRBV7-2 and TRBJ1-2; perhaps TRBD1 as D (5 bases). Germline assignment: CDR1 SGHTA and CDR2 FQGNSA. V lost 0 bases, J lost 4 bases, and 9 bases lay in between. CDR3 length: 14 amino acids. CDR3 residues: CASSLARTSYGYTF. The CDR3 bases are TGTGCCAGCAGCTTAGCGCGGACATCCTATGGCTACACCTTC.

The chain links TRBV6-5 to TRBJ2-7; a possible D gene is TRBD1 (6 bases). Germline loops: CDR1 MNHEY, CDR2 SVGAGI. V lost 6 bases and J 2 bases, leaving 14 bases between the germline ends. The CDR3 runs to 14 residues. CDR3 sequence (DNA): TGTGCCAGCAGCCGGGACAAACCTACCTACGAGCAGTACTTC. It is translated as CASSRDKPTYEQYF.

The table lists this clone with a few counts. The CDR3 sequence is CASSPSWGGSNQPQHF. CDR3 DNA: TGTGCCAGCAGTCCCAGCTGGGGGGGCTCCAATCAGCCCCAGCATTTT. The rearrangement joins TRBV27 to TRBJ1-5; D may be TRBD1 (6 bases). The CDR3 runs to 16 residues. Germline V gene lookup returns CDR1 MNHEY and CDR2 SMNVEV (reference sequence). The V gene lost 5 bases and the J gene lost 3 bases, with 17 bases spanning the gap.

The rearrangement links TRBV13 to TRBJ2-7, with D uncertain. V was cut by 4 bases and J by 7 bases, with 20 bases left in between. The germline gives CDR1 PRHDT, CDR2 FYEKMQ (reference sequence). The length of the CDR3 is 15 residues. CDR3 nucleotides: TGTGCCAGCAGCTCGACCGGACGGGCAGTGGAGGAGCAGTACTTC. The encoded protein is CASSSTGRAVEEQYF.

The chain employs TRBV2 and TRBJ2-5; TRBD1 matches at 7 bases. The V segment lost 6 bases and the J segment 2 bases; nucleotides outside the gene matches: 9. This CDR3 is built from 15 residues. Germline loops: CDR1 SNHLY, CDR2 FYNNEI. The CDR3 protein is CASSENRGPQETQYF. For the CDR3, the DNA is TGTGCCAGCAGCGAAAACAGGGGACCACAAGAGACCCAGTACTTC.

The chain combines TRBV4-1 with TRBJ2-1; the D is unclear. V lost 2 bases to trimming and J lost 0 bases, with 17 bases between them. Per germline, CDR1 MGHRA and CDR2 YSYEKL. The CDR3 has 18 amino acids. In nucleotides, the CDR3 is TGCGCCAGCAGCCAAAGTGGACCGGACCACCTCTCCTACAATGAGCAGTTCTTC. This gives the protein CASSQSGPDHLSYNEQFF.

The chain is built from TRBV6-5 and TRBJ2-4; 7 positions agree with TRBD1. V shed 0 bases and J 9 bases; nucleotides not matched to a gene: 2. The CDR3 covers 13 residues. The germline V gene has CDR1 MNHEY and CDR2 SVGAGI. CDR3 sequence reads: CASSYSTGSIQYF. In DNA, the CDR3 is TGTGCCAGCAGTTACTCGACAGGGAGCATTCAGTACTTC.

J is TRBJ1-5 and V is TRBV7-9; D is undetermined. Trimming took 2 bases from V and 6 from J, leaving 11 bases between them. Germline V lookup: CDR1 SEHNR, CDR2 FQNEAQ (reference sequence). CDR3 length equals 14 residues. The CDR3 bases are TGTGCCAGCAGCTTAAACCAGGAGACTCAGCCCCAGCATTTT. Encoded protein: CASSLNQETQPQHF.

This sequence joins TRBV5-4 and TRBJ2-3, with D unclear. The CDR3 runs to 14 residues. V lost 4 bases and J 2 bases, leaving 11 bases between the germline ends. CDR1 SGHNT and CDR2 YYREEE come from the germline V gene (reference sequence). The CDR3 DNA reads as TGTGCCAGCAGCCCCAAGGACCTCACAGATACGCAGTATTTT. Protein: CASSPKDLTDTQYF. Complete variable domain (other parts from reference TRBV5-4 and TRBJ2-3): ETGVTQSPTHLIKTRGQQVTLRCSSQSGHNTVSWYQQALGQGPQFIFQYYREEENGRGNFPPRFSGLQFPNYSSELNVNALELDDSALYLCASSPKDLTDTQYFGPGTRLTVL.

The gene calls are TRBV9 and TRBJ2-3; 7 bases are shared with TRBD2. The CDR3 consists of 16 residues. The V segment lost 0 bases and the J segment 5 bases; nucleotides outside the gene matches: 9. Looked up from germline, CDR1 is SGDLS and CDR2 is YYNGEE. The CDR3, as DNA: TGTGCCAGCAGCGTAGTAGCTCAGAGCGGGGTAGATACGCAGTATTTT. It is translated as CASSVVAQSGVDTQYF.